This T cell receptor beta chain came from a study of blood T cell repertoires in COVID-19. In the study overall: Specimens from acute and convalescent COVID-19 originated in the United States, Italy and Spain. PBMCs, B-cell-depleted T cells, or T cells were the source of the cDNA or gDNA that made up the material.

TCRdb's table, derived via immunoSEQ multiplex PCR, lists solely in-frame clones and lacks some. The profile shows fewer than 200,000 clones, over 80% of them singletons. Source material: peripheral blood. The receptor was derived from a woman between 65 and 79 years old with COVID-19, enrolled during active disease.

The CDR3 loop reads CASSQDSMWSGEGKLFF. The CDR3 DNA sequence: TGTGCCAGCAGCCAAGATAGTATGTGGTCTGGCGAGGGAAAACTGTTTTTT. V is TRBV4-2 and J is TRBJ1-4; D unresolved. Germline lookup yields CDR1 LGHNA and CDR2 YNFKEQ. The CDR3 consists of 17 residues. Between the trimmed V and J ends, which lost 0 bases and 10 bases, there was a span of 21 bases.